These T cell receptor beta chains were read from a single sample in a study of cytomegalovirus exposure and HLA in healthy donors. This table comes from immunoSEQ multiplex PCR, and its TCRdb copy is limited to in-frame clones, with some not included. This table holds approximately 160,000 clones, about 81% found once. The sequenced material came from PBMCs. Receptors originate from a girl aged 2 to 10 in good health and CMV-seropositive. CDR3s include the opening cysteine and the closing phenylalanine or tryptophan. Each record gives: clone size, J gene, D gene, V gene, CDR3 DNA, CDR3 protein. D genes are given only for firm matches. Clone size is shown for a subset of rows, as once, few, many or a class of expanded clone.

>NA|TRBJ2-1|TRBD2|TRBV19
TGTGCCAGAGGGACTAGCGGGATGGGCGATGAGCAGTTCTTC
CARGTSGMGDEQFF
>once|TRBJ1-1|NA|TRBV5-1
TGCGCCAGCAGCCTCTATGGTGAGAACACTGAAGCTTTCTTT
CASSLYGENTEAFF
>NA|TRBJ1-6|TRBD1|TRBV6-1
TGTGCCACCAGAGAGATTACAGGGGAGAGTTCACCCCTCCACTTT
CATREITGESSPLHF
>NA|TRBJ1-2|NA|TRBV30
TGTGCCTGGAGTGAACAGCTCAGAGACTATGGCTACACCTTC
CAWSEQLRDYGYTF
>NA|TRBJ2-1|NA|TRBV15
TGTGCCACCAGCAGAGATCGCCTTCCGAGCTATGAGCAGTTCTTC
CATSRDRLPSYEQFF
>NA|TRBJ1-1|TRBD1|TRBV14
TGTGCCAGCAGCCACCTAACAGGGGGCGAAGCTTTCTTT
CASSHLTGGEAFF
>NA|TRBJ2-3|NA|TRBV27
TGTGCCAGCAGTTGGACCCTAGCGTTCACAGATACGCAGTATTTT
CASSWTLAFTDTQYF
>NA|TRBJ2-7|TRBD2|TRBV7-3
TGTGCCAGCAGTCTCCAAGCGGGGAGCTCCTACGAGCAGTACTTC
CASSLQAGSSYEQYF
>NA|TRBJ1-3|TRBD1|TRBV30
TGTGCCTGGACCCTGACAGGGTCTGGAAACACCATATATTTT
CAWTLTGSGNTIYF
>NA|TRBJ2-1|TRBD2|TRBV28
TGTGCCAGCAGTTTAGCCCCGACTAGCGGTCACAATGAGCAGTTCTTC
CASSLAPTSGHNEQFF
>few|TRBJ1-2|TRBD1|TRBV28
TGTGCCAGCAGTTTATCGGACAGGATTTACTATGGCTACACCTTC
CASSLSDRIYYGYTF
>NA|TRBJ2-7|NA|TRBV18
TGTGCCAGCTCACCGAGGAGCTCCTACGAGCAGTACTTC
CASSPRSSYEQYF
>NA|TRBJ2-1|TRBD1|TRBV27
TGTGCCACCGCTCATAGACATACAGGGGTCGAGCAGTTCTTC
CATAHRHTGVEQFF
>NA|TRBJ2-7|NA|TRBV10-1
TGCGCCAGCAGTGAGATGTACGAGCAGTACTTC
CASSEMYEQYF
>NA|TRBJ1-1|NA|TRBV19
TGTGCCAGTAGTATTGTAGGTGGCCGACAGGAAGCTTTCTTT
CASSIVGGRQEAFF
>NA|TRBJ2-2|TRBD2|TRBV5-1
TGCGCCAGCAGCTGGCGGGGGGGTCCTGGGGAGCTGTTTTTT
CASSWRGGPGELFF
>NA|TRBJ2-1|TRBD2|TRBV4-1
TGCGCCAGCAGCCAAGAGGGGTGGGGCGGGAGGGCCTCGAATGAGCAGTTCTTC
CASSQEGWGGRASNEQFF
>NA|TRBJ2-7|NA|TRBV2
TGTGCCAGCAGCCAATCCTACGAGCAGTACTTC
CASSQSYEQYF
>NA|TRBJ1-4|TRBD1|TRBV28
TGTGCCAGCAGTTCCCCCTTTGGGACAGACCGAGCAACTAATGAAAAACTGTTTTTT
CASSSPFGTDRATNEKLFF
>NA|TRBJ1-4|TRBD1|TRBV7-9
TGTGCCAGCAGCAACGGGGGGACAGGGAATGAAAAACTGTTTTTT
CASSNGGTGNEKLFF
>NA|TRBJ2-1|NA|TRBV12-2
TGTGCAAGTCGCCCCACAGGGGTCGGTTCCTACAATGAGCAGTTCTTC
CASRPTGVGSYNEQFF
>NA|TRBJ2-6|TRBD1|TRBV7-7
TGTGCTAGCAGCTTGGGACAGCTTAGGACTGGGGCCAACGTCCTGACTTTC
CASSLGQLRTGANVLTF
>NA|TRBJ1-2|NA|TRBV30
TGTGCCTGGAGGGCCGACAAGGTGACTATGGACTATGGCTACACCTTC
CAWRADKVTMDYGYTF
>NA|TRBJ1-3|NA|TRBV18
TGTGCCAGCTCACCGAGTCAGGGTAACTCTGGAAACACCATATATTTT
CASSPSQGNSGNTIYF
>NA|TRBJ2-7|TRBD2|TRBV27
TGTGCCAGCAGTCCCCTGTGGACTAGCGGTGCCTACGAGCAGTACTTC
CASSPLWTSGAYEQYF
>NA|TRBJ2-5|TRBD2|TRBV27
TGTGCCAGCAGTTTCAACCGCGGGAGAAAGGGTTGGGGCCAAGAGACCCAGTACTTC
CASSFNRGRKGWGQETQYF
>NA|TRBJ1-2|TRBD1|TRBV15
TGTGCCACCAGCAGGATACAGGGGAAACTTGATGGCTACACCTTC
CATSRIQGKLDGYTF
>NA|TRBJ2-7|TRBD1|TRBV15
TGTGCCACCAGCATCGGGACAGATTACTACGAGCAGTACTTC
CATSIGTDYYEQYF
>NA|TRBJ2-5|TRBD2|TRBV19
TGTGCCAGTAGTATAGGTAGCGGGAACGAAGAGACCCAGTACTTC
CASSIGSGNEETQYF